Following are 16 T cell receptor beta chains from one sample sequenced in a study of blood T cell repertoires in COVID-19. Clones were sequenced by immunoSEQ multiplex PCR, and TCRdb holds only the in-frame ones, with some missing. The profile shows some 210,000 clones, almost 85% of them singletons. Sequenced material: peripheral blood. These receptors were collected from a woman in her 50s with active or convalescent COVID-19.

The CDR3 loop reads CSAREDREQFF. CDR3 DNA: TGCAGTGCTAGAGAGGACAGGGAGCAGTTCTTC. This sequence joins TRBV20-1 and TRBJ2-1, with 7 bases identical to TRBD1. Germline lookup yields CDR1 DFQATT and CDR2 SNEGSKA (reference sequence). The CDR3 contains 11 residues. The J segment lost 10 bases and the V segment lost 0 bases, leaving 0 bases of the junction unmatched.

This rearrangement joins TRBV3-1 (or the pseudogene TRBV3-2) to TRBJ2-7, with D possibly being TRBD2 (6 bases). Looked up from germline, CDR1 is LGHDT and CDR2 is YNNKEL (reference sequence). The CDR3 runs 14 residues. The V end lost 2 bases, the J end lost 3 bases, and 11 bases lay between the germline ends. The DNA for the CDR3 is TGTGCCAGCAGCCAACGGGAGTCGATCTACGAGCAGTACTTC. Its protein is CASSQRESIYEQYF.

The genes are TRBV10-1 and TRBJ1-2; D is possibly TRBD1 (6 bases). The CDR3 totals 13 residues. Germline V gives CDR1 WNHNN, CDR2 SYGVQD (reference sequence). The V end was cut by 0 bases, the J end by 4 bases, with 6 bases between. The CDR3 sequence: CASSESGGYGYTF. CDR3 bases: TGCGCCAGCAGTGAGTCAGGGGGCTATGGCTACACCTTC.

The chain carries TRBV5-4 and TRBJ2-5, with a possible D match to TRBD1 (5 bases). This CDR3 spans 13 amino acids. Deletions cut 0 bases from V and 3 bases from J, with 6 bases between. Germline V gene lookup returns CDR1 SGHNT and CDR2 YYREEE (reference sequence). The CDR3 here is CASSLAREETQYF. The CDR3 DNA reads TGTGCCAGCAGCTTGGCCAGGGAAGAGACCCAGTACTTC.

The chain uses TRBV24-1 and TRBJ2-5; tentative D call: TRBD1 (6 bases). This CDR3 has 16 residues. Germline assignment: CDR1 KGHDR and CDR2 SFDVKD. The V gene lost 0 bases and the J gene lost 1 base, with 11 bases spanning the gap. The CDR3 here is CATSDLGKGVQETQYF. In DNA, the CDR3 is TGTGCCACCAGTGATTTGGGGAAGGGGGTCCAAGAGACCCAGTACTTC.

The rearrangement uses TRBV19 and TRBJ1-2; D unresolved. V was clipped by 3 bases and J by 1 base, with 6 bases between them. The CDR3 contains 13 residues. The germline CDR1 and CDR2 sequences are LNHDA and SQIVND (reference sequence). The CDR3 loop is CASSMTRNYGYTF. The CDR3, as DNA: TGTGCCAGTAGTATGACACGTAACTATGGCTACACCTTC.

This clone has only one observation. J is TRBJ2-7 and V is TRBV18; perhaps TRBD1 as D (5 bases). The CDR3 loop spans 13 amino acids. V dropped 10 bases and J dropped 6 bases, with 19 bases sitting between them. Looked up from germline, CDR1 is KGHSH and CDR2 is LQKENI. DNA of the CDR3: TGTGCCACCCGAGAAAGCGCAAGGGGCGAGCAGTACGTC. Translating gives CATRESARGEQYV.

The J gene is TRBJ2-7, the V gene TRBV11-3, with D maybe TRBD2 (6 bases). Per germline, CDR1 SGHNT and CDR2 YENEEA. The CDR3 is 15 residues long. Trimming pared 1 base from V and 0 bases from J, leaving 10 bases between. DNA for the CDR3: TGTGCCAGCAGCTTAGGGGCGGGATCCTCCTACGAGCAGTACTTC. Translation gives CASSLGAGSSYEQYF.

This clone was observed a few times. In nucleotides, the CDR3 is TGTGCCAGCAGCCGAGGCGGGGGTTACGAGCAGTACGTC. This sequence encodes CASSRGGGYEQYV. This rearrangement joins TRBV3-1 (or the pseudogene TRBV3-2) to TRBJ2-7, with 7 bases lining up with TRBD2. CDR1 and CDR2 (germline): LGHDT, YNNKEL (reference sequence). The V gene end was trimmed by 4 bases and the J gene end by 4 bases; junction bases not matched to a gene: 4. The length of the CDR3 is 13 residues.

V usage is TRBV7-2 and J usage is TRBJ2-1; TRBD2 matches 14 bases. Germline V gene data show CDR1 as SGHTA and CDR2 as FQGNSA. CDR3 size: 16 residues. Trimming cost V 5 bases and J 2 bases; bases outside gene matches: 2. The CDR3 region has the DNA TGTGCCAGCAGCCCGGGACTAGCGGGAGCCTACAATGAGCAGTTCTTC. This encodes CASSPGLAGAYNEQFF.

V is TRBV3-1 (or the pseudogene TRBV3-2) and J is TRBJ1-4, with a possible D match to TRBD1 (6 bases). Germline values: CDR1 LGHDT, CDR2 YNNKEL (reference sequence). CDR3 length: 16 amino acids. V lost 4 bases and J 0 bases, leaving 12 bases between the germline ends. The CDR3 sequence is CASSPGQGSTNEKLFF. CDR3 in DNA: TGTGCCAGCAGCCCGGGACAAGGCTCAACTAATGAAAAACTGTTTTTT.

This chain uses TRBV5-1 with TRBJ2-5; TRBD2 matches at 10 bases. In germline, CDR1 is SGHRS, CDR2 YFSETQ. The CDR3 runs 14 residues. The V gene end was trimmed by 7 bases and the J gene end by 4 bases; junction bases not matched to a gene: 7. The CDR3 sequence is CASGEAGGRETQYF. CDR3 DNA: TGCGCCAGCGGTGAAGCGGGGGGGCGAGAGACCCAGTACTTC.

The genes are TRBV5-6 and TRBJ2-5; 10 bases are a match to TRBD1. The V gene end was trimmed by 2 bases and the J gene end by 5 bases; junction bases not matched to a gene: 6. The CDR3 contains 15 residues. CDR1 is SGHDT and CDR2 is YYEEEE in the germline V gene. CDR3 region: CASSFDRGRVETQYF. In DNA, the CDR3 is TGTGCCAGCAGCTTCGACAGGGGGCGGGTCGAGACCCAGTACTTC.

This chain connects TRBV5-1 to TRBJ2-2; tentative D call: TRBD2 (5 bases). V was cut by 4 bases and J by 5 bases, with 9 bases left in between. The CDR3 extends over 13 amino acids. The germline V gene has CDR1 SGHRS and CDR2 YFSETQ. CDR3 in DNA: TGCGCCAGCAGCGAAACTAGGACCGGGGAGCTGTTTTTT. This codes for CASSETRTGELFF.

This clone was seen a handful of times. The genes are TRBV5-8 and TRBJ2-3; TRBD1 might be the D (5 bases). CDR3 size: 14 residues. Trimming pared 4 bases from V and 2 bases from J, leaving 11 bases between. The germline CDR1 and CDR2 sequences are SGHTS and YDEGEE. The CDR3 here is CASSIDSFTDTQYF. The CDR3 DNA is TGTGCCAGCAGCATTGACAGCTTCACAGATACGCAGTATTTT.

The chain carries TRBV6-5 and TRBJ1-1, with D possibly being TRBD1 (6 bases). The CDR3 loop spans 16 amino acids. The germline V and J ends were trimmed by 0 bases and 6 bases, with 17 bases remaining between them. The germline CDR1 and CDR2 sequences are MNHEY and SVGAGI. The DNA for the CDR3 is TGTGCCAGCAGTTACTCGATGGGGGCACAAGGGGCTGAAGCTTTCTTT. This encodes CASSYSMGAQGAEAFF.